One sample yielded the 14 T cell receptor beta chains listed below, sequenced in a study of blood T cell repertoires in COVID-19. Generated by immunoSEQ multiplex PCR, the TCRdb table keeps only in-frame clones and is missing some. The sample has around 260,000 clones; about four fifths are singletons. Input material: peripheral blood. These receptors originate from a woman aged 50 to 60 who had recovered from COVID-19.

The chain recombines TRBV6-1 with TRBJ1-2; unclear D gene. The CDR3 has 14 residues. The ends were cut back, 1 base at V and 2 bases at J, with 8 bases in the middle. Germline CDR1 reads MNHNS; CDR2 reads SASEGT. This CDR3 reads CASSEGGINYGYTF. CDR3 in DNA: TGTGCCAGCAGTGAAGGCGGCATAAACTATGGCTACACCTTC.

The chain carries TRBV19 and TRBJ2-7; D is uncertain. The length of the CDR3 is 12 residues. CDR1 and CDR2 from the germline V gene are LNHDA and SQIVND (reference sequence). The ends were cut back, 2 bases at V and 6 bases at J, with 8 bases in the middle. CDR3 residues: CASSIPVGEQYF. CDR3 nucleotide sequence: TGTGCCAGTAGTATACCGGTTGGCGAGCAGTACTTC.

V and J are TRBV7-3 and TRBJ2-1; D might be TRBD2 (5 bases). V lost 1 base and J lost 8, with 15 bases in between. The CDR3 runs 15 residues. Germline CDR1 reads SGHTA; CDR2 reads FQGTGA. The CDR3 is CASSLNSGAWDEQFF. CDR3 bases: TGTGCCAGCAGCTTAAACAGCGGAGCATGGGATGAGCAGTTCTTC.

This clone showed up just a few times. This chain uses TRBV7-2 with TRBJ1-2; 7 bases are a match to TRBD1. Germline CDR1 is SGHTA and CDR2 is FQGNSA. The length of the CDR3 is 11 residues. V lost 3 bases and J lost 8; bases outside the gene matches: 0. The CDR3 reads CASSLGQGYTF. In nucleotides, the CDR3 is TGTGCCAGCAGCTTGGGACAGGGCTACACCTTC.

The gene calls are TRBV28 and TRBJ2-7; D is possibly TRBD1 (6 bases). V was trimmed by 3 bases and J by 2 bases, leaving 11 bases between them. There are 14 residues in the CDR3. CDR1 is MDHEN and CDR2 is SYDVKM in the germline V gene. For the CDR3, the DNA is TGTGCCAGCAGTTTTGGGGGCGCCGCCTACGAGCAGTACTTC. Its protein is CASSFGGAAYEQYF.

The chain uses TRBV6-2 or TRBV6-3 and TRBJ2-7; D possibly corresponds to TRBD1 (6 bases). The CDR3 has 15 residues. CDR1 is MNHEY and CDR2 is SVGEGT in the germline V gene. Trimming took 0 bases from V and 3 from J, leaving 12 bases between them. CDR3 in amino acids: CASSYSGTSSYEQYF. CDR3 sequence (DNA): TGTGCCAGCAGTTACTCTGGGACAAGCAGCTACGAGCAGTACTTC.

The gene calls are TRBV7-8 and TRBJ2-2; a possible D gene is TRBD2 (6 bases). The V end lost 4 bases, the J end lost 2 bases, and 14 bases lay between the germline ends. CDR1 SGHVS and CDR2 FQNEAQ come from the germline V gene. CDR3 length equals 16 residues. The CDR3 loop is CASSSPGLINTGELFF. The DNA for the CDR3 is TGTGCCAGCAGCTCACCGGGACTTATAAACACCGGGGAGCTGTTTTTT.

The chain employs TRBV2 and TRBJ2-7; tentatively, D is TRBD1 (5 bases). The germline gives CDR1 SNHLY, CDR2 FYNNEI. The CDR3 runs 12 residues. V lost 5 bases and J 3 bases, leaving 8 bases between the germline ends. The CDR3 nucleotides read TGTGCCAGCAGTCAGGACATCTACGAGCAGTACTTC. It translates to CASSQDIYEQYF. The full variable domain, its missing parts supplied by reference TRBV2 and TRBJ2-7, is EPEVTQTPSHQVTQMGQEVILRCVPISNHLYFYWYRQILGQKVEFLVSFYNNEISEKSEIFDDQFSVERPDGSNFTLKIRSTKLEDSAMYFCASSQDIYEQYFGPGTRLTVT.

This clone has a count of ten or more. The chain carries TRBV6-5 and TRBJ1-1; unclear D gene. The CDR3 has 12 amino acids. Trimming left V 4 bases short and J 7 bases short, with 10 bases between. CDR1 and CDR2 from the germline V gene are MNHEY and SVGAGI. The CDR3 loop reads CASSSPVREAFF. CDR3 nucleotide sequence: TGTGCCAGCAGTTCCCCGGTACGTGAAGCTTTCTTT.

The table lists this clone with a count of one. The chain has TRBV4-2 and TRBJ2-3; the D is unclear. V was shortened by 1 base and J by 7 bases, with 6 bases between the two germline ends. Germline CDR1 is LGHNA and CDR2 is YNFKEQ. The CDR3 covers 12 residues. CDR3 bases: TGTGCCAGCAGCCAAGGGCAGAATACGCAGTATTTT. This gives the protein CASSQGQNTQYF.

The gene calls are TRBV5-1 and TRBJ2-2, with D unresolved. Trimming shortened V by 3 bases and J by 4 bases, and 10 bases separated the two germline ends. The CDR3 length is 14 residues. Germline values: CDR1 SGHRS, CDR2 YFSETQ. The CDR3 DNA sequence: TGCGCCAGCAGCTCCCCCGAGTTCACCGGGGAGCTGTTTTTT. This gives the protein CASSSPEFTGELFF.

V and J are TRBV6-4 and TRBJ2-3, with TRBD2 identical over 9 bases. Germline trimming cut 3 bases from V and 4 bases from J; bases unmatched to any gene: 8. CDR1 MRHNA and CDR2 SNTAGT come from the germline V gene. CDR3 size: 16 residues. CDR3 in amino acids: CASSEVWREGPDTQYF. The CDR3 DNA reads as TGTGCCAGCAGTGAAGTTTGGCGGGAGGGCCCAGATACGCAGTATTTT.

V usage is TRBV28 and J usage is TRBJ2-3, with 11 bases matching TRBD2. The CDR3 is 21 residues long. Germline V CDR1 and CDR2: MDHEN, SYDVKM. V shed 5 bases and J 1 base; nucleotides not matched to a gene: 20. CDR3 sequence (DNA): TGTGCCAGCAGTCCCCAGGGCCTAGCGGGAGGAACGGCTTCGGGCACAGATACGCAGTATTTT. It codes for CASSPQGLAGGTASGTDTQYF.

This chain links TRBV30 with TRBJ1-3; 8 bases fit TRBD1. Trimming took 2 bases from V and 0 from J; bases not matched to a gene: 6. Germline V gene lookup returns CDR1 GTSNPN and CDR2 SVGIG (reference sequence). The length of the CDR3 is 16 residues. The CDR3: CAWSYVQGGSGNTIYF. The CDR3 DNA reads TGTGCCTGGAGTTACGTACAGGGGGGCTCTGGAAACACCATATATTTT.